Below are 3 T cell receptor beta chains sequenced from a single sample in a study of CD8 T cells in Susac syndrome. RNA in amounts of roughly 0.5 to 1 ug was reverse transcribed with random hexamers. A single record per CDR3 protein comes from TCRdb applying MiXCR to the immunoSEQ multiplex PCR reads. This sample yields around 270,000 distinct CDR3 sequences, of which approximately 89% are seen a single time; around 0.18% belongs to the top ten. Sequencing was performed on CD8+ T cells from PBMCs. The receptors stem from a human donor with multiple sclerosis.

Only a few counts were recorded for this clonotype. The chain combines TRBV6-2 or TRBV6-3 with TRBJ2-1; D perhaps matches TRBD2 (6 bases). The germline CDR1 and CDR2 sequences are MNHEY and SVGEGT. The ends were cut back, 2 bases at V and 0 bases at J, with 11 bases in the middle. The CDR3 runs 16 residues. CDR3 loop: CASSYDGEDSYNEQFF. CDR3 nucleotide sequence: TGTGCCAGCAGTTACGACGGGGAGGACTCCTACAATGAGCAGTTCTTC.

The V call is TRBV7-9, the J call TRBJ1-4; D gene uncertain. The length of the CDR3 is 14 residues. The ends were cut back, 3 bases at V and 7 bases at J, with 12 bases in the middle. Per germline, CDR1 SEHNR and CDR2 FQNEAQ (reference sequence). The chain's CDR3 is CASSFEGNGEKLFF. The CDR3, as DNA: TGTGCCAGCAGCTTCGAGGGAAACGGTGAAAAACTGTTTTTT.

This clonotype was observed a handful of times. CDR3 in DNA: TGTGCCAGCAGCGAGATTGGCGGGGGTCATAGCACAGATACGCAGTATTTT. Its translation: CASSEIGGGHSTDTQYF. This chain connects TRBV11-2 to TRBJ2-3; 7 bases match TRBD2. The CDR3 has 17 amino acids. Germline CDR1 is SGHAT and CDR2 is FQNNGV. V lost 5 bases to trimming and J lost 0 bases; unmatched junction nucleotides: 11.